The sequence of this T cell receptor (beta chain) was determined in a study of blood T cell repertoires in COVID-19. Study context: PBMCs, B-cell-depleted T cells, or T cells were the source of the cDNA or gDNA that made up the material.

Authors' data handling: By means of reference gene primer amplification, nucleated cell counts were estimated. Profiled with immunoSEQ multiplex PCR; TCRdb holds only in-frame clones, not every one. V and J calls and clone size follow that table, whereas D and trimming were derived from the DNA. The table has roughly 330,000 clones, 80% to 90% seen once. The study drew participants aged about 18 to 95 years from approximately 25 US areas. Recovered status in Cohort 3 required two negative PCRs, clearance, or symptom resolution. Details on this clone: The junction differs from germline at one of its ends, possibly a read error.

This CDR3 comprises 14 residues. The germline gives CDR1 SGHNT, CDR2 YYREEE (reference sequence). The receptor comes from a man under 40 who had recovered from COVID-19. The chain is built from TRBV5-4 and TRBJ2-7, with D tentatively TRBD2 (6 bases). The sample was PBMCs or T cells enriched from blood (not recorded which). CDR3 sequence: CASTLGQGGYEQYF. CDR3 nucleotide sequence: TGTGCCAGCACCTTGGGGCAGGGAGGCTACGAGCAGTACTTC.